A single sample gave rise to the 9 T cell receptor beta chains below, sequenced in a study of T-cell memory formation after mild COVID-19. TCRdb analysed the 5' RACE reads with MiXCR anew, one entry per CDR3 protein. The data show about 200,000 distinct CDR3 sequences, approximately 10% seen once. Sequenced: PBMCs or a T cell subset sorted from them (not recorded which). The receptor source for this set is a man between 18 and 35 years old who had mild COVID-19 (a few samples of this study predate the infection). Cell type and time point are not known.

V usage is TRBV5-1 and J usage is TRBJ2-5, with D tentatively TRBD1 (6 bases). The V and J ends lost 0 bases and 6 bases respectively, with 12 bases between them. The length of the CDR3 is 14 residues. Germline loops: CDR1 SGHRS, CDR2 YFSETQ. The CDR3 loop is CASSLELGGKTQYF. The CDR3 coding sequence is TGCGCCAGCAGCTTGGAGTTAGGGGGAAAGACCCAGTACTTC.

The gene calls are TRBV3-1 and TRBJ1-1; tentatively, D is TRBD1 (5 bases). V lost 1 base and J 10 bases, leaving 7 bases between the germline ends. Germline CDR1 and CDR2: LGHDT and YNNKEL (reference sequence). The CDR3 runs to 11 residues. In nucleotides, the CDR3 is TGTGCCAGCAGCCAAGGGGGGGGAGCTTTCTTT. Translation gives CASSQGGGAFF.

The chain has TRBV7-2 and TRBJ1-1; D unresolved. This CDR3 comprises 14 residues. Germline V gives CDR1 SGHTA, CDR2 FQGNSA. V lost 5 bases, J lost 0 bases, and 10 bases lay in between. Here the CDR3 DNA reads TGTGCCAGCAGCCCAACAACGCTGAACACTGAAGCTTTCTTT. This translates into CASSPTTLNTEAFF.

The chain uses TRBV5-1 and TRBJ2-7; tentative D call: TRBD1 (6 bases). Germline loops: CDR1 SGHRS, CDR2 YFSETQ. The germline V and J ends were trimmed by 4 bases and 3 bases, with 14 bases remaining between them. There are 14 residues in the CDR3. The CDR3 loop reads CASSRQAAIYEQYF. DNA for the CDR3: TGCGCCAGCAGCAGACAGGCGGCAATCTACGAGCAGTACTTC.

This clonotype was detected only a few times. The chain links TRBV5-1 to TRBJ2-5; 8 bases align to TRBD2. Germline trimming cut 3 bases from V and 5 bases from J; bases unmatched to any gene: 9. The CDR3 spans 15 residues. In germline, CDR1 is SGHRS, CDR2 YFSETQ. CDR3 coding DNA: TGCGCCAGCAGCTGGGGACTAGTGGGTGAGGAGACCCAGTACTTC. It specifies CASSWGLVGEETQYF.

The chain recombines TRBV6-2 or TRBV6-3 with TRBJ2-7; 9 positions match TRBD2. In germline, CDR1 is MNHEY, CDR2 SVGEGT. This CDR3 has 14 amino acids. Losses at the gene ends were 5 bases for V and 2 bases for J; bases not matched to a gene: 4. The chain's CDR3 is CASSDGGGAYEQYF. The CDR3 nucleotides are TGTGCCAGCAGTGATGGCGGGGGGGCCTACGAGCAGTACTTC.

The chain recombines TRBV21-1 with TRBJ2-1; the DNA was not used to check the table's D call, TRBD1. TRBV21-1 is deemed a pseudogene. The CDR3 spans 12 residues. CDR3 DNA: TGTGCCAGCAGCAAAGTTGGGGGCCCGCAGTTCTTC. This encodes CASSKVGGPQFF.

The table lists this clonotype with a few counts. The chain is built from TRBV2 and TRBJ2-6; perhaps TRBD1 as D (6 bases). Per the germline V gene, CDR1 is SNHLY and CDR2 is FYNNEI. The CDR3 has 14 amino acids. Trimming pared 4 bases from V and 12 bases from J, leaving 16 bases between. CDR3 sequence: CASSVAGVITVLTF. CDR3 nucleotides: TGTGCCAGCAGTGTGGCAGGGGTCATCACCGTCCTGACTTTC.

The genes are TRBV12-3 or TRBV12-4 and TRBJ1-1; D not resolved. V was pared by 6 bases and J by 6 bases, with 17 bases between. The CDR3 runs 14 residues. Written as DNA, the CDR3 is TGTGCCAGCAGCCCAGGCCGGGAGTGGGCTGAAGCTTTCTTT. Translating it yields CASSPGREWAEAFF.